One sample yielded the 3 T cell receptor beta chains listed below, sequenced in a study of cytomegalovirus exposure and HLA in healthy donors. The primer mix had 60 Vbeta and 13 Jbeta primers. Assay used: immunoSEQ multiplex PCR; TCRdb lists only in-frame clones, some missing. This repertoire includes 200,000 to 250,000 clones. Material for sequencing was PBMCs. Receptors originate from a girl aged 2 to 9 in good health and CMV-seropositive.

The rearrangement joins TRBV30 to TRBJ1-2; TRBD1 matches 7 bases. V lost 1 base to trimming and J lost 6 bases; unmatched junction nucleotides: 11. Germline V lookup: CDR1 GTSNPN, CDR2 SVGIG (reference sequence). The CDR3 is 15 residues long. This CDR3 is CAWSAKQGRMNGYTF. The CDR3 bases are TGTGCCTGGAGTGCCAAACAGGGGCGGATGAATGGCTACACCTTC.

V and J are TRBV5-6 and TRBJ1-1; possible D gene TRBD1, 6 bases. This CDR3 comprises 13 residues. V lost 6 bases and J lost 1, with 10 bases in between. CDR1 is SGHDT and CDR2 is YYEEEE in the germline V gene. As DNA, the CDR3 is TGTGCCAGCACCGAAGGGGGGAACACTGAAGCTTTCTTT. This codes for CASTEGGNTEAFF.

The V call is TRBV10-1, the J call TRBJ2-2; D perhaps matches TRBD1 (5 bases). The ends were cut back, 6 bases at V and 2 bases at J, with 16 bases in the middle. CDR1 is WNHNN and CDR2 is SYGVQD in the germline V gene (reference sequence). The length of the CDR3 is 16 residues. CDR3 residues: CASSEPVGVNTGELFF. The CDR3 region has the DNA TGCGCCAGCAGCGAGCCAGTAGGGGTCAACACCGGGGAGCTGTTTTTT.